The 26 T cell receptor beta chains reported below all come from one sample, sequenced in a study of cytomegalovirus exposure and HLA in healthy donors. 60 Vbeta and 13 Jbeta primers were used in PCR. Here immunoSEQ multiplex PCR was the method, and the copy in TCRdb shows in-frame clones only, minus some. The sample carries a few hundred thousand clones, 70% to 80% recorded once. The sequencing sample was made of PBMCs. The receptors were sampled from a woman in her twenties or thirties in good health and CMV-seronegative.

This clone was counted once. The J gene is TRBJ2-7, the V gene TRBV9; 9 bases are shared with TRBD1. Trimming removed 4 bases from V and 2 bases from J; junction bases left unmatched: 4. CDR3 length: 14 amino acids. Germline V lookup: CDR1 SGDLS, CDR2 YYNGEE. The CDR3 spells CASSPGTGPYEQYF. CDR3 in DNA: TGTGCCAGCAGCCCCGGGACAGGGCCCTACGAGCAGTACTTC.

The V and J genes are TRBV6-4 and TRBJ1-1, with 11 nucleotides matching TRBD1. Trimming took 5 bases from V and 9 from J; bases not matched to a gene: 8. Germline V gene data show CDR1 as MRHNA and CDR2 as SNTAGT. This CDR3 has 14 amino acids. The CDR3 loop is CASSQGTGGFKAFF. The CDR3 DNA follows: TGTGCCAGCAGTCAAGGGACAGGGGGGTTCAAAGCTTTCTTT.

This clone was observed a single time. J is TRBJ2-7 and V is TRBV4-1, with 9 bases lining up with TRBD1. The CDR3 runs to 14 residues. Germline V gene sequence: CDR1 MGHRA, CDR2 YSYEKL. V dropped 3 bases and J dropped 3; count of bases not matched to a gene: 3. The CDR3 nucleotides are TGCGCCAGCAGCCAGCCGGGACAGGGCTACGAGCAGTACTTC. Amino acid sequence: CASSQPGQGYEQYF.

V and J are TRBV4-1 and TRBJ2-2, with 9 bases lining up with TRBD2. Per the germline V gene, CDR1 is MGHRA and CDR2 is YSYEKL. V was clipped by 4 bases and J by 4 bases; unmatched bases: 13. CDR3 length: 18 residues. The chain's CDR3 is CASSPHRRLAGFTGELFF. In DNA form, the CDR3 reads TGCGCCAGCAGCCCCCATCGGAGGCTAGCGGGGTTCACCGGGGAGCTGTTTTTT.

The chain has TRBV6-5 and TRBJ2-5, with D possibly matching TRBD2 (6 bases). CDR3 length equals 13 residues. Germline CDR1 and CDR2: MNHEY and SVGAGI. Trimming removed 4 bases at V and 7 bases at J, with 13 bases between. CDR3 sequence: CASSFRVGGTQYF. CDR3 nucleotide sequence: TGTGCCAGCAGTTTTCGCGTGGGGGGGACCCAGTACTTC.

The J gene is TRBJ1-1, the V gene TRBV29-1, with a weak D call TRBD1 (6 bases). This CDR3 comprises 14 residues. The V end was cut by 6 bases, the J end by 2 bases, with 16 bases between. The V gene's germline CDR1 is SQVTM and CDR2 ANQGSEA. This CDR3 is CSVPRGGFNTEAFF. In DNA form, the CDR3 reads TGCAGCGTCCCTAGGGGGGGCTTCAACACTGAAGCTTTCTTT.

The genes are TRBV30 and TRBJ1-1; 9 bases match TRBD1. CDR3 length equals 13 residues. Looked up from germline, CDR1 is GTSNPN and CDR2 is SVGIG (reference sequence). Unmatched junction bases numbered 6, after V lost 8 bases and J lost 2 bases. CDR3 amino acids: CARGTGINTEAFF. For the CDR3, the DNA is TGTGCCCGAGGGACAGGGATTAACACTGAAGCTTTCTTT.

The genes are TRBV21-1 and TRBJ1-5; the DNA was not used to check the table's D call, TRBD1. TRBV21-1 is deemed a pseudogene. The CDR3 sequence is 15 residues long. In nucleotides, the CDR3 is TGTGCCAGCAGGGGGCGTCCGTATAGCAATCAGCCCCAGCATTTT. Protein: CASRGRPYSNQPQHF.

Note on this clone: One end of the junction fails to match germline, which may point to a read error. The genes are TRBV7-9 and TRBJ1-1; 10 nucleotides match TRBD1. CDR1 and CDR2 (germline): SEHNR, FQNEAQ (reference sequence). The CDR3 is 17 residues long. Written as DNA, the CDR3 is TGTTCCAGCAGCTCACGGGGACAGGGGCACAAGAACACTGAAGCTTTCTTT. Amino acid sequence: CSSSSRGQGHKNTEAFF. Looking up the rest from reference TRBV7-9 and TRBJ1-1 gives the full variable domain: DTGVSQNPRHKITKRGQNVTFRCDPISEHNRLYWYRQTLGQGPEFLTYFQNEAQLEKSRLLSDRFSAERPKGSFSTLEIQRTEQGDSAMYLCSSSSRGQGHKNTEAFFGQGTRLTVV.

This sequence joins TRBV28 and TRBJ2-7; a weak D match, TRBD1 (5 bases). Trimming shortened V by 2 bases and J by 6 bases, and 17 bases separated the two germline ends. Per the germline V gene, CDR1 is MDHEN and CDR2 is SYDVKM. CDR3 length: 15 residues. CDR3 protein: CASSLRSGPTCEQYF. The DNA of the CDR3 is TGTGCCAGCAGTTTACGCTCAGGGCCCACCTGCGAGCAGTACTTC.

This clone rates as medium-sized (0.01 to 0.1%). This sequence joins TRBV29-1 and TRBJ1-1; 7 bases map to TRBD1. Germline CDR1 is SQVTM and CDR2 is ANQGSEA. CDR3 length: 12 amino acids. The V and J ends lost 3 bases and 3 bases, in that order; junction bases with no gene match: 1. CDR3: CSVEGQYTEAFF. The CDR3 nucleotides are TGCAGCGTTGAGGGACAGTACACTGAAGCTTTCTTT.

The table lists this clone with a few counts. This chain uses TRBV6-6 with TRBJ2-1; D remains unclear. The CDR3 consists of 14 residues. Germline CDR1 and CDR2: MNHNY and SVGAGI (reference sequence). The germline V and J ends were trimmed by 0 bases and 3 bases, with 6 bases remaining between them. The CDR3 DNA reads as TGTGCCAGCAGTTACTCACGGGTCTACAATGAGCAGTTCTTC. It yields the protein CASSYSRVYNEQFF.

This clone was detected a few times. The DNA of the CDR3 is TGTGCCATCTGGACAGGGGTTTTACAAGAGACCCAGTACTTC. It codes for CAIWTGVLQETQYF. This chain connects TRBV10-3 to TRBJ2-5; 9 nucleotides align to TRBD1. CDR1 is ENHRY and CDR2 is SYGVKD in the germline V gene. V was clipped by 8 bases and J by 2 bases; unmatched bases: 6. The CDR3 is 14 residues long.

This clone was found once. The rearrangement joins TRBV19 to TRBJ2-7, with D possibly matching TRBD1 (6 bases). This CDR3 has 18 amino acids. CDR1 is LNHDA and CDR2 is SQIVND in the germline V gene (reference sequence). Trimming took off 3 bases at V and 2 bases at J, with 23 bases between the two ends. CDR3 bases: TGTGCCAGTAGTATGGGAACAAACCGGGACAAATTCACCTACGAGCAGTACTTC. Translated: CASSMGTNRDKFTYEQYF.

The chain employs TRBV6-1 and TRBJ1-2; possibly TRBD1 for D (5 bases). Germline V gene data show CDR1 as MNHNS and CDR2 as SASEGT. The V end lost 7 bases, the J end lost 8 bases, and 20 bases lay between the germline ends. The CDR3 is 14 amino acids. DNA of the CDR3: TGTGCCAGCACTACGGGGGGAGTGCCGAACGGCTACACCTTC. The encoded protein is CASTTGGVPNGYTF.

The rearrangement joins TRBV7-9 to TRBJ1-1; D is uncertain. This CDR3 region has 12 residues. Looked up from germline, CDR1 is SEHNR and CDR2 is FQNEAQ (reference sequence). The germline V and J ends were trimmed by 5 bases and 5 bases, with 9 bases remaining between them. The chain's CDR3 is CASSRGGTEAFF. The CDR3, as DNA: TGTGCCAGCAGCCGGGGTGGGACTGAAGCTTTCTTT.

CDR3 sequence: CASTTGHTYEQYF. CDR3 in DNA: TGTGCCAGCACTACGGGACACACATACGAGCAGTACTTC. V is TRBV6-1 and J is TRBJ2-7; D might be TRBD1 (6 bases). The germline V gene has CDR1 MNHNS and CDR2 SASEGT. The CDR3 length is 13 residues. V shed 7 bases and J shed 4 bases, with 14 bases lying between them.

The genes are TRBV19 and TRBJ2-2, with D possibly matching TRBD2 (5 bases). This CDR3 contains 13 residues. Trimming removed 3 bases from V and 8 bases from J, with 10 bases in between. Germline loops: CDR1 LNHDA, CDR2 SQIVND (reference sequence). The CDR3 spells CASSMGEGGELFF. The CDR3 nucleotides are TGTGCCAGTAGTATGGGAGAGGGAGGGGAGCTGTTTTTT.

The chain joins TRBV7-2 to TRBJ2-1; D may be TRBD2 (6 bases). Germline-derived CDR1 and CDR2 are SGHTA and FQGNSA. V was cut by 7 bases and J by 5 bases, with 15 bases left in between. CDR3 length equals 14 residues. For the CDR3, the DNA is TGTGCCAGCACCTCGGGGACGGGAGACAATGAGCAGTTCTTC. Translating gives CASTSGTGDNEQFF.

The chain couples TRBV5-1 to TRBJ2-2; unclear D gene. The length of the CDR3 is 14 residues. V was pared by 0 bases and J by 4 bases, with 7 bases between. Germline assignment: CDR1 SGHRS and CDR2 YFSETQ. CDR3 nucleotides: TGCGCCAGCAGCTTGGGTCCCGTCACCGGGGAGCTGTTTTTT. Translated, it gives CASSLGPVTGELFF.

This clone was counted a single time. The chain links TRBV11-1 to TRBJ2-2, with D maybe TRBD2 (5 bases). Germline V gene lookup returns CDR1 SGHAT and CDR2 FQDESV (reference sequence). This CDR3 has 17 residues. V was clipped by 2 bases and J by 0 bases, with 13 bases between them. Written as DNA, the CDR3 is TGTGCCAGCAGCTTACCTTGGACGGACTCGAACACCGGGGAGCTGTTTTTT. This gives the protein CASSLPWTDSNTGELFF.

J is TRBJ1-4 and V is TRBV30; D may be TRBD1 (5 bases). Trimming cost V 0 bases and J 0 bases, with 11 bases left between them. The CDR3 totals 16 residues. Germline CDR1 is GTSNPN and CDR2 is SVGIG (reference sequence). Written as DNA, the CDR3 is TGTGCCTGGAGTGTTGGGAGGGGCCCAACTAATGAAAAACTGTTTTTT. Its protein is CAWSVGRGPTNEKLFF. Full variable domain (rest looked up from reference TRBV30 and TRBJ1-4): SQTIHQWPATLVQPVGSPLSLECTVEGTSNPNLYWYRQAAGRGLQLLFYSVGIGQISSEVPQNLSASRPQDRQFILSSKKLLLSDSGFYLCAWSVGRGPTNEKLFFGSGTQLSVL.

The chain uses TRBV2 and TRBJ2-7; 9 nucleotides agree with TRBD1. Germline CDR1 and CDR2: SNHLY and FYNNEI. This CDR3 spans 12 amino acids. Losses at the gene ends were 7 bases for V and 7 bases for J; bases not matched to a gene: 5. CDR3 sequence (DNA): TGTGCCAGCACAGTCGACAGGGGGGAGCAGTACTTC. Encoded protein: CASTVDRGEQYF.

This clone was picked up a small number of times. The J gene is TRBJ1-1, the V gene TRBV5-4; weak D call: TRBD1 (5 bases). The germline gives CDR1 SGHNT, CDR2 YYREEE (reference sequence). The CDR3 consists of 16 residues. V lost 4 bases and J 1 base, leaving 17 bases between the germline ends. CDR3 protein: CASSPTRGLANTEAFF. The DNA for the CDR3 is TGTGCCAGCAGCCCTACCCGGGGACTCGCGAACACTGAAGCTTTCTTT.

CDR3 DNA sequence: TGTGCCAGCAGTTACTCAGCTAGCGCGGATACGCAGTATTTT. Residues: CASSYSASADTQYF. The rearrangement links TRBV6-5 to TRBJ2-3; D is possibly TRBD2 (6 bases). The germline V gene has CDR1 MNHEY and CDR2 SVGAGI. The CDR3 runs 14 residues. Trimming removed 0 bases from V and 6 bases from J, with 10 bases in between.

J is TRBJ1-5 and V is TRBV6-1, with 8 bases fitting TRBD1. Germline assignment: CDR1 MNHNS and CDR2 SASEGT. Trimming removed 7 bases from V and 2 bases from J; junction bases left unmatched: 7. The CDR3 runs to 15 residues. The CDR3 nucleotides are TGTGCCAGCAATTTTGCAGGGGGCCGCAATCAGCCCCAGCATTTT. Translated, it gives CASNFAGGRNQPQHF.